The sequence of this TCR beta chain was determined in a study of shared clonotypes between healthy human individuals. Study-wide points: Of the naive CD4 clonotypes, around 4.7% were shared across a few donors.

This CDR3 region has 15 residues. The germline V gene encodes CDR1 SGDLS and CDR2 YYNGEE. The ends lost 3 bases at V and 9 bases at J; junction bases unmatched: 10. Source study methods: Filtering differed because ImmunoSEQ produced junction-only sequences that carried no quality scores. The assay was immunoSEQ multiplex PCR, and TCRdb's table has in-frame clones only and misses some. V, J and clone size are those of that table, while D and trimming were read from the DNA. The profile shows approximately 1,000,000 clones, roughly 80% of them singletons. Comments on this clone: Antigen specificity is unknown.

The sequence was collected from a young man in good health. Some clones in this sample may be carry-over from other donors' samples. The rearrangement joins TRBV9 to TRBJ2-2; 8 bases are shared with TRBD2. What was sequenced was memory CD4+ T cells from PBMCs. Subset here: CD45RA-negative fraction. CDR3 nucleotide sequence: TGTGCCAGCAGCGCGGGACTAGAGGTCCCCCGGGAGCTGTTTTTT. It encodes CASSAGLEVPRELFF.